Listed below are T cell receptor beta chains from one sample, sequenced in a study of T cell responses to AZD1222 COVID-19 vaccine. The assay was immunoSEQ multiplex PCR, and TCRdb's table has in-frame clones only and misses some. The data show about 96,000 clones, with about nine tenths seen just once and 1.5% to 2% held by the top ten. Here the sequenced sample was peripheral blood, taken on day 0 of AZD1222 vaccination. The receptors stem from an adult in good health. Each CDR3 is given with its conserved first and last residue. The order of the fields is V gene, J gene, clone size, D gene, CDR3 protein, CDR3 DNA. A D gene is named only where the DNA matches it firmly. Rows give clone size only sometimes, using once, few, many, or a class for an expanded clone.

v_call: TRBV9
j_call: TRBJ2-2
clone_size: .
d_call: .
cdr3_aa: CASSPGGANTGELFF
cdr3_nt: TGTGCCAGCAGCCCCGGAGGCGCGAACACCGGGGAGCTGTTTTTT

v_call: TRBV3-1/TRBV3-2
j_call: TRBJ2-1
clone_size: .
d_call: TRBD2
cdr3_aa: CASSQVIAGGQQFF
cdr3_nt: TGTGCCAGCAGCCAAGTTATAGCGGGGGGGCAGCAGTTCTTC

v_call: TRBV7-9
j_call: TRBJ2-7
clone_size: .
d_call: .
cdr3_aa: CASSLAAGSEQYF
cdr3_nt: TGTGCCAGCAGCTTAGCGGCGGGGAGCGAGCAGTACTTC

v_call: TRBV5-6
j_call: TRBJ2-7
clone_size: .
d_call: .
cdr3_aa: CASSLNYEQYF
cdr3_nt: TGTGCCAGCAGCTTAAACTACGAGCAGTACTTC

v_call: TRBV7-2
j_call: TRBJ2-7
clone_size: .
d_call: TRBD1
cdr3_aa: CASSPDRGRGEQYF
cdr3_nt: TGTGCCAGCAGCCCAGACAGGGGGCGCGGCGAGCAGTACTTC

v_call: TRBV29-1
j_call: TRBJ1-4
clone_size: once
d_call: .
cdr3_aa: CSVAYQEGKLFF
cdr3_nt: TGCAGCGTTGCTTACCAGGAGGGAAAACTGTTTTTT

v_call: TRBV5-1
j_call: TRBJ2-2
clone_size: .
d_call: .
cdr3_aa: CASSLETTPYTGELFF
cdr3_nt: TGCGCCAGCAGCTTGGAGACTACGCCTTACACCGGGGAGCTGTTTTTT

v_call: TRBV9
j_call: TRBJ2-1
clone_size: .
d_call: TRBD2
cdr3_aa: CASSVALAGASSYNEQFF
cdr3_nt: TGTGCCAGCAGCGTAGCCCTAGCGGGGGCTAGCTCCTACAATGAGCAGTTCTTC

v_call: TRBV5-1
j_call: TRBJ2-3
clone_size: .
d_call: .
cdr3_aa: CASSDRQGTDTQYF
cdr3_nt: TGCGCCAGCAGCGATCGACAGGGCACAGATACGCAGTATTTT

v_call: TRBV5-4
j_call: TRBJ2-7
clone_size: .
d_call: .
cdr3_aa: CASSRKGLQTYEQYF
cdr3_nt: TGTGCCAGCAGCCGGAAAGGGCTGCAGACCTACGAGCAGTACTTC

v_call: TRBV25-1
j_call: TRBJ1-1
clone_size: .
d_call: .
cdr3_aa: CASSESTEYTEAFF
cdr3_nt: TGTGCCAGCAGTGAATCCACAGAATACACTGAAGCTTTCTTT

v_call: TRBV9
j_call: TRBJ2-6
clone_size: .
d_call: .
cdr3_aa: CASSSLRQYAGANVLTF
cdr3_nt: TGTGCCAGCAGCTCGTTGCGACAGTACGCTGGGGCCAACGTCCTGACTTTC

v_call: TRBV30
j_call: TRBJ1-2
clone_size: .
d_call: .
cdr3_aa: CASIENGYTF
cdr3_nt: TGTGCCTCTATTGAAAATGGCTACACCTTC

v_call: TRBV18
j_call: TRBJ2-5
clone_size: .
d_call: .
cdr3_aa: CASSPGRNQETQYF
cdr3_nt: TGTGCCAGCTCACCTGGGAGGAACCAAGAGACCCAGTACTTC

v_call: TRBV4-2
j_call: TRBJ2-7
clone_size: .
d_call: TRBD1
cdr3_aa: CASSQAPGQSYEQYF
cdr3_nt: TGTGCCAGCAGCCAAGCACCGGGACAGTCCTACGAGCAGTACTTC

v_call: TRBV7-2
j_call: TRBJ2-1
clone_size: .
d_call: TRBD1
cdr3_aa: CASSPPGGRDEQFF
cdr3_nt: TGTGCCAGCAGCCCACCAGGGGGTAGGGATGAGCAGTTCTTC

v_call: TRBV7-6
j_call: TRBJ2-1
clone_size: .
d_call: .
cdr3_aa: CASSPGPPSSYNEQFF
cdr3_nt: TGTGCCAGCAGCCCAGGGCCGCCGAGCTCCTACAATGAGCAGTTCTTC

v_call: TRBV4-2
j_call: TRBJ1-5
clone_size: .
d_call: TRBD1
cdr3_aa: CASSQDGKGGAGSQPQHF
cdr3_nt: TGTGCCAGCAGCCAAGATGGGAAAGGGGGCGCAGGGTCTCAGCCCCAGCATTTT

v_call: TRBV5-1
j_call: TRBJ2-5
clone_size: .
d_call: .
cdr3_aa: CASSLKDAETQYF
cdr3_nt: TGCGCCAGCAGCTTGAAGGATGCAGAGACCCAGTACTTC

v_call: TRBV30
j_call: TRBJ2-4
clone_size: few
d_call: .
cdr3_aa: CAWLEGGTKNIQYF
cdr3_nt: TGTGCCTGGTTAGAAGGGGGAACCAAAAACATTCAGTACTTC

v_call: TRBV3-1/TRBV3-2
j_call: TRBJ1-4
clone_size: few
d_call: .
cdr3_aa: CASSREGATNEKLFF
cdr3_nt: TGTGCCAGCAGCCGAGAAGGGGCAACTAATGAAAAACTGTTTTTT

v_call: TRBV19
j_call: TRBJ2-3
clone_size: .
d_call: .
cdr3_aa: CASSIDSDPSVDTQYF
cdr3_nt: TGTGCCAGTAGTATAGATTCAGATCCCTCCGTAGATACGCAGTATTTT

v_call: TRBV6-5
j_call: TRBJ2-7
clone_size: .
d_call: .
cdr3_aa: CASSLQSSYEQYF
cdr3_nt: TGTGCCAGCAGTCTCCAGAGCTCCTACGAGCAGTACTTC

v_call: TRBV5-4
j_call: TRBJ2-1
clone_size: once
d_call: TRBD1
cdr3_aa: CASSSDLTGMDEQFF
cdr3_nt: TGTGCCAGCAGTTCCGACCTGACAGGGATGGATGAGCAGTTCTTC

v_call: TRBV2
j_call: TRBJ1-1
clone_size: .
d_call: .
cdr3_aa: CASTSEGNTEAFF
cdr3_nt: TGTGCCAGCACCTCCGAAGGGAACACTGAAGCTTTCTTT

v_call: TRBV19
j_call: TRBJ1-3
clone_size: .
d_call: .
cdr3_aa: CASTVWGSDGNTIYF
cdr3_nt: TGTGCCAGTACCGTGTGGGGTTCGGACGGAAACACCATATATTTT

v_call: TRBV27
j_call: TRBJ1-6
clone_size: .
d_call: .
cdr3_aa: CASSFNGADSPLHF
cdr3_nt: TGTGCCAGCAGTTTCAACGGGGCGGATTCACCCCTCCACTTT

v_call: TRBV7-3
j_call: TRBJ1-2
clone_size: .
d_call: TRBD1
cdr3_aa: CASSLMTGAGYTF
cdr3_nt: TGTGCCAGCAGCTTAATGACAGGGGCTGGCTACACCTTC

v_call: TRBV20-1
j_call: TRBJ1-5
clone_size: .
d_call: TRBD1
cdr3_aa: CSASRGPTSNQPQHF
cdr3_nt: TGCAGTGCTAGTAGGGGGCCCACTAGCAATCAGCCCCAGCATTTT

v_call: TRBV3-1/TRBV3-2
j_call: TRBJ1-6
clone_size: .
d_call: .
cdr3_aa: CASSPREIGYNSPLHF
cdr3_nt: TGTGCCAGCAGCCCGCGAGAGATTGGGTATAATTCACCCCTCCACTTT

v_call: TRBV10-3
j_call: TRBJ2-3
clone_size: .
d_call: TRBD1
cdr3_aa: CAIKPGQGSDTQYF
cdr3_nt: TGTGCCATCAAACCGGGACAGGGATCAGATACGCAGTATTTT

v_call: TRBV6-9
j_call: TRBJ1-3
clone_size: .
d_call: .
cdr3_aa: CASSLTDSGNTIYF
cdr3_nt: TGTGCCAGCAGTTTAACCGACTCTGGAAACACCATATATTTT

v_call: TRBV5-6
j_call: TRBJ1-2
clone_size: .
d_call: .
cdr3_aa: CASSLGGSHYGYTF
cdr3_nt: TGTGCCAGCAGCTTGGGAGGGTCCCATTATGGCTACACCTTC

v_call: TRBV5-1
j_call: TRBJ2-3
clone_size: .
d_call: .
cdr3_aa: CASSSGLGLSDTQYF
cdr3_nt: TGCGCCAGCAGCTCGGGACTGGGGCTCTCAGATACGCAGTATTTT

v_call: TRBV6-2/TRBV6-3
j_call: TRBJ1-5
clone_size: .
d_call: .
cdr3_aa: CASSYHTWGSDQPQHF
cdr3_nt: TGTGCCAGCAGTTACCACACTTGGGGGTCAGATCAGCCCCAGCATTTT

v_call: TRBV5-6
j_call: TRBJ2-3
clone_size: .
d_call: .
cdr3_aa: CASSLVGGSTDTQYF
cdr3_nt: TGTGCCAGCAGCTTGGTGGGCGGCAGCACAGATACGCAGTATTTT

v_call: TRBV19
j_call: TRBJ2-7
clone_size: .
d_call: TRBD1
cdr3_aa: CASSWDRDTYEQYF
cdr3_nt: TGTGCCAGTAGTTGGGACAGGGACACCTACGAGCAGTACTTC

v_call: TRBV28
j_call: TRBJ2-7
clone_size: .
d_call: .
cdr3_aa: CASSFGPYREQYF
cdr3_nt: TGTGCCAGCAGTTTTGGCCCCTACAGGGAGCAGTACTTC

v_call: TRBV11-3
j_call: TRBJ2-2
clone_size: .
d_call: .
cdr3_aa: CASSLESWAGETGELFF
cdr3_nt: TGTGCCAGCAGCTTAGAAAGTTGGGCAGGGGAGACCGGGGAGCTGTTTTTT

v_call: TRBV7-2
j_call: TRBJ2-3
clone_size: .
d_call: .
cdr3_aa: CASSLAAIARDTQYF
cdr3_nt: TGTGCCAGCAGCTTAGCGGCGATAGCAAGAGATACGCAGTATTTT

v_call: TRBV5-1
j_call: TRBJ1-3
clone_size: .
d_call: .
cdr3_aa: CASSLSGQAENTIYF
cdr3_nt: TGCGCCAGCAGCTTGTCAGGGCAGGCTGAAAACACCATATATTTT

v_call: TRBV4-1
j_call: TRBJ2-1
clone_size: .
d_call: TRBD2
cdr3_aa: CASSQYDRGGRNEQFF
cdr3_nt: TGCGCCAGCAGCCAATATGATCGGGGGGGCCGCAATGAGCAGTTCTTC

v_call: TRBV5-1
j_call: TRBJ1-3
clone_size: few
d_call: .
cdr3_aa: CASSLAGKVSGNTIYF
cdr3_nt: TGCGCCAGCAGCTTGGCTGGGAAGGTTTCTGGAAACACCATATATTTT

v_call: TRBV30
j_call: TRBJ1-1
clone_size: .
d_call: .
cdr3_aa: CAWSPLMNTEAFF
cdr3_nt: TGTGCCTGGAGTCCATTGATGAACACTGAAGCTTTCTTT

v_call: TRBV19
j_call: TRBJ1-1
clone_size: .
d_call: .
cdr3_aa: CASSAGHINTEAFF
cdr3_nt: TGTGCCAGTAGTGCCGGACATATAAACACTGAAGCTTTCTTT

v_call: TRBV28
j_call: TRBJ1-1
clone_size: .
d_call: .
cdr3_aa: CASSSPTGGNTEAFF
cdr3_nt: TGTGCCAGCAGTTCTCCGACCGGGGGAAACACTGAAGCTTTCTTT

v_call: TRBV7-8
j_call: TRBJ1-1
clone_size: once
d_call: .
cdr3_aa: CASSLAGGVEAFF
cdr3_nt: TGTGCCAGCAGCTTAGCCGGTGGGGTTGAAGCTTTCTTT

v_call: TRBV9
j_call: TRBJ2-5
clone_size: few
d_call: TRBD1
cdr3_aa: CASSVGTGRETQYF
cdr3_nt: TGTGCCAGCAGCGTAGGGACAGGGAGGGAGACCCAGTACTTC

v_call: TRBV5-6
j_call: TRBJ1-2
clone_size: .
d_call: TRBD1
cdr3_aa: CASSPNPGQGPRGGYTF
cdr3_nt: TGTGCCAGCAGCCCAAACCCGGGACAGGGCCCCAGGGGAGGCTACACCTTC

v_call: TRBV4-1
j_call: TRBJ1-4
clone_size: .
d_call: TRBD1
cdr3_aa: CASSQDIQGANEKLFF
cdr3_nt: TGCGCCAGCAGCCAAGACATTCAGGGGGCTAATGAAAAACTGTTTTTT

v_call: TRBV2
j_call: TRBJ1-4
clone_size: .
d_call: .
cdr3_aa: CASKASREGEKLFF
cdr3_nt: TGTGCCAGCAAAGCGTCCAGGGAGGGTGAAAAACTGTTTTTT

v_call: TRBV6-1
j_call: TRBJ1-5
clone_size: .
d_call: .
cdr3_aa: CASSEADHLPNQPQHF
cdr3_nt: TGTGCCAGCAGTGAAGCTGACCACCTTCCTAATCAGCCCCAGCATTTT

v_call: TRBV6-5
j_call: TRBJ1-2
clone_size: once
d_call: .
cdr3_aa: CASYPIAGRSEGYTF
cdr3_nt: TGTGCCAGCTATCCCATCGCGGGCAGGTCAGAGGGCTACACCTTC

v_call: TRBV15
j_call: TRBJ1-5
clone_size: .
d_call: .
cdr3_aa: CATSRDYSNQPQHF
cdr3_nt: TGTGCCACCAGCAGAGACTATAGCAATCAGCCCCAGCATTTT

v_call: TRBV24-1
j_call: TRBJ2-2
clone_size: .
d_call: .
cdr3_aa: CALTGPGQNTGELFF
cdr3_nt: TGTGCACTCACGGGGCCCGGACAGAACACCGGGGAGCTGTTTTTT

v_call: TRBV5-4
j_call: TRBJ1-1
clone_size: .
d_call: .
cdr3_aa: CASSKKGPNTEAFF
cdr3_nt: TGTGCCAGCAGCAAAAAAGGACCGAACACTGAAGCTTTCTTT

v_call: TRBV4-1
j_call: TRBJ1-2
clone_size: .
d_call: .
cdr3_aa: CASSQDLGSYYGYTF
cdr3_nt: TGCGCCAGCAGCCAAGATCTAGGCAGCTACTATGGCTACACCTTC

v_call: TRBV7-9
j_call: TRBJ1-3
clone_size: .
d_call: .
cdr3_aa: CASSPPGDSSGNTIYF
cdr3_nt: TGTGCCAGCAGCCCCCCGGGAGATTCCTCTGGAAACACCATATATTTT